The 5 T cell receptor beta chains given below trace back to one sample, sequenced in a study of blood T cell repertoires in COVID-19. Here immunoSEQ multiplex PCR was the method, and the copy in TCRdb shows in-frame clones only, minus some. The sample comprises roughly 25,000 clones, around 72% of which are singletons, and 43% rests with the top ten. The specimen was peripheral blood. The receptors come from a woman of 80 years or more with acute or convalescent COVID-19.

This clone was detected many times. The CDR3 loop is CASSQMTAYGYTF. The CDR3 DNA sequence: TGTGCCAGCAGTCAGATGACAGCATATGGCTACACCTTC. V and J are TRBV12-3 or TRBV12-4 and TRBJ1-2; D is possibly TRBD1 (5 bases). The V end lost 5 bases, the J end lost 5 bases, and 12 bases lay between the germline ends. The CDR3 length is 13 residues.

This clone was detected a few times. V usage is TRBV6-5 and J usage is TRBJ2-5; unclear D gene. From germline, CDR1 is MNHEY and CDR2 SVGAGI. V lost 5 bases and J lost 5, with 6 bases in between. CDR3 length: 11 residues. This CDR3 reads CASSTVETQYF. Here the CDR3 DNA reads TGTGCCAGCAGTACAGTGGAGACCCAGTACTTC.

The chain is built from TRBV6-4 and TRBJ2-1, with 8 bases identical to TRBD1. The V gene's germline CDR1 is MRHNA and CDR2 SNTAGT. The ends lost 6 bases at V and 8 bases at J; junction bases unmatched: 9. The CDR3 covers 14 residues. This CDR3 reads CASSGGDRRHEQFF. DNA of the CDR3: TGTGCCAGCAGCGGAGGGGACAGGCGCCATGAGCAGTTCTTC.

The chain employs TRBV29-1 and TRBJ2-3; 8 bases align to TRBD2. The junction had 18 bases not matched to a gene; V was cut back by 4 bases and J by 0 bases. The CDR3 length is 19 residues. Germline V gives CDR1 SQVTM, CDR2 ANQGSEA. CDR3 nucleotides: TGCAGCGTTGTTGGGGAGCTAGCAAGCGGGAGTGGGAGCACAGATACGCAGTATTTT. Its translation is CSVVGELASGSGSTDTQYF.

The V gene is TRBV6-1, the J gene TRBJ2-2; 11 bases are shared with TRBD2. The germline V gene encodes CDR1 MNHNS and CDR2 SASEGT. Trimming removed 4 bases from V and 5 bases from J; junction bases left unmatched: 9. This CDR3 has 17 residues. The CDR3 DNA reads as TGTGCCAGCAGTGGGATTAGCGGGAGGGCAGGAACCGGGGAGCTGTTTTTT. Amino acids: CASSGISGRAGTGELFF.